These T cell receptor beta chains were read from a single sample in a study of T cells in Graves' hyperthyroidism and ophthalmopathy. MiXCR, run by TCRdb on the multiplex PCR reads, gives a single entry per CDR3 protein. The sample yields some 300,000 distinct CDR3 sequences, around a fifth seen once. The specimen sequenced was blood. These receptors were obtained from a man aged 50 to 59 with Graves' ophthalmopathy. CDR3s include the opening cysteine and the closing phenylalanine or tryptophan. Each record gives: J gene, D gene, clone size, V gene, CDR3 DNA, CDR3 protein. D genes are given only for firm matches. The size field is filled for only some rows; it gives once, few, many or a size class.

j_gene: TRBJ2-7
d_gene: -
abundance: few
v_gene: TRBV12-3/TRBV12-4
CDR3nt: TGTGCCAGCAGTTTAGCCGCGACAGGCCGTTTCGAGCAGTACTTC
CDR3aa: CASSLAATGRFEQYF

j_gene: TRBJ1-5
d_gene: -
abundance: few
v_gene: TRBV28
CDR3nt: TGTGCCAGCAAGTATAGCAATCAGCCCCAGCATTTT
CDR3aa: CASKYSNQPQHF

j_gene: TRBJ2-5
d_gene: -
abundance: -
v_gene: TRBV20-1
CDR3nt: TGCAGTGCGCCGAGGGCGCAGGGGATATTCGAAGAGACCCAGTACTTC
CDR3aa: CSAPRAQGIFEETQYF

j_gene: TRBJ2-2
d_gene: -
abundance: -
v_gene: TRBV7-7
CDR3nt: TGTGCTAGCAGGAGGGACTTGGGAGCCGGGGAGCTGTTTTTT
CDR3aa: CASRRDLGAGELFF

j_gene: TRBJ2-3
d_gene: -
abundance: -
v_gene: TRBV24-1
CDR3nt: TGTGCCACCAGTGATGGGACATACACAGATACGCAGTATTTT
CDR3aa: CATSDGTYTDTQYF

j_gene: TRBJ1-5
d_gene: -
abundance: few
v_gene: TRBV28
CDR3nt: TGTGCCAGCAGTAAACATCAGGGGAATAGCAATCAGCCCCAGCATTTT
CDR3aa: CASSKHQGNSNQPQHF

j_gene: TRBJ2-3
d_gene: -
abundance: -
v_gene: TRBV28
CDR3nt: TGTGCCAGCAATGTGAGGGGGGGCACAGATACGCAGTATTTT
CDR3aa: CASNVRGGTDTQYF

j_gene: TRBJ2-5
d_gene: -
abundance: few
v_gene: TRBV12-3/TRBV12-4
CDR3nt: TGTGCCAGCAGTTTAAGGGGGGAGGAATACCAAGAGACCCAGTACTTC
CDR3aa: CASSLRGEEYQETQYF

j_gene: TRBJ2-1
d_gene: TRBD2
abundance: few
v_gene: TRBV12-3/TRBV12-4
CDR3nt: TGTGCCAGCAGTTTAGCCCCCAGCGGGAGTGTTCGGAATGAGCAGTTCTTC
CDR3aa: CASSLAPSGSVRNEQFF

j_gene: TRBJ1-1
d_gene: TRBD1
abundance: -
v_gene: TRBV6-9
CDR3nt: TGTGCCAGCAGTTACTTCGGACAGGGAACTGAAGCTTTCTTT
CDR3aa: CASSYFGQGTEAFF

j_gene: TRBJ2-7
d_gene: TRBD1
abundance: many
v_gene: TRBV7-3
CDR3nt: TGTGCCAGCAGCTCGTACGGGACAGGGGGCAGGGGCGAGCAGTACTTC
CDR3aa: CASSSYGTGGRGEQYF

j_gene: TRBJ1-1
d_gene: -
abundance: many
v_gene: TRBV28
CDR3nt: TGTGCCAGCAGTTTAGGGCAGATGAACGCTGAAGCTTTCTTT
CDR3aa: CASSLGQMNAEAFF

j_gene: TRBJ1-1
d_gene: -
abundance: many
v_gene: TRBV7-8
CDR3nt: TGTGCCAGCAGCTTAGGCCCCCTTGCCCCGGGTAGGAACACTGAAGCTTTCTTT
CDR3aa: CASSLGPLAPGRNTEAFF

j_gene: TRBJ2-7
d_gene: TRBD1
abundance: many
v_gene: TRBV28
CDR3nt: TGTGCCAGCAGTTTTGAGGTCGGACAGGTCCCCTACGAGCAGTACTTC
CDR3aa: CASSFEVGQVPYEQYF

j_gene: TRBJ2-1
d_gene: TRBD2
abundance: few
v_gene: TRBV20-1
CDR3nt: TGCAGTGCTAGAGAACTAGCGGTCTACAATGAGCAGTTCTTC
CDR3aa: CSARELAVYNEQFF

j_gene: TRBJ1-2
d_gene: TRBD1
abundance: -
v_gene: TRBV12-3/TRBV12-4
CDR3nt: TGTGCCAGCAGTTTAACTGAAGGGACAGGGGCTGGCTACACCTTC
CDR3aa: CASSLTEGTGAGYTF

j_gene: TRBJ2-1
d_gene: TRBD2
abundance: -
v_gene: TRBV7-2
CDR3nt: TGTGCCAGCAGCTTTAGGAAGCGGGAGTACAATGAGCAGTTCTTC
CDR3aa: CASSFRKREYNEQFF

j_gene: TRBJ1-4
d_gene: -
abundance: once
v_gene: TRBV10-3
CDR3nt: TGTGCCATCAGTGAGAGGGGGGCTGGTGAAAAACTGTTTTTT
CDR3aa: CAISERGAGEKLFF

j_gene: TRBJ2-7
d_gene: -
abundance: many
v_gene: TRBV3-1
CDR3nt: TGTGCCAGCAGCCGAAGAGGGAGGCGGGACACCTACGAGCAGTACTTC
CDR3aa: CASSRRGRRDTYEQYF

j_gene: TRBJ2-6
d_gene: -
abundance: -
v_gene: TRBV9
CDR3nt: TGTGCCAGCAGCGTATTAGGGACGGATTTGATTCGGGGCTCTGGGGCCAACGTCCTGACTTTC
CDR3aa: CASSVLGTDLIRGSGANVLTF

j_gene: TRBJ2-5
d_gene: TRBD2
abundance: few
v_gene: TRBV5-1
CDR3nt: TGCGCCAGCAGCCCGCCACTAGCGGGGGTCCAAGAGACCCAGTACTTC
CDR3aa: CASSPPLAGVQETQYF